Following are 8 T cell receptor beta chains from one sample sequenced in a study of cytomegalovirus exposure and HLA in healthy donors. 13 Jbeta primers and 60 Vbeta primers were used for the PCR. Sequencing was performed with immunoSEQ multiplex PCR; in TCRdb, only in-frame clones are kept and a portion is missing. Of around 130,000 clones in the sample, approximately 82% were seen once. Sequencing was performed on PBMCs. The receptors shown here come from a boy younger than 10 in good health and CMV-seronegative.

The gene calls are TRBV30 and TRBJ2-1; 10 bases line up with TRBD2. The length of the CDR3 is 23 residues. Per the germline V gene, CDR1 is GTSNPN and CDR2 is SVGIG (reference sequence). The V gene end was trimmed by 0 bases and the J gene end by 5 bases; junction bases not matched to a gene: 28. CDR3 in DNA: TGTGCCTGGAGTGTAGGTTTTCTAGGACAGGAGGCGAGAGAAGCGGGAGGGAACAATGAGCAGTTCTTC. It translates to CAWSVGFLGQEAREAGGNNEQFF.

This clone was seen a single time. The chain carries TRBV4-1 and TRBJ2-1; possibly TRBD2 for D (5 bases). CDR3 length: 15 amino acids. Trimming left V 3 bases short and J 3 bases short, with 12 bases between. Germline values: CDR1 MGHRA, CDR2 YSYEKL. In DNA, the CDR3 is TGCGCCAGCAGCCACCTTAAGCGGAACTACAATGAGCAGTTCTTC. The encoded protein is CASSHLKRNYNEQFF.

This chain connects TRBV30 to TRBJ2-1, with D maybe TRBD2 (6 bases). The CDR3 is 15 residues long. Germline V CDR1 and CDR2: GTSNPN, SVGIG (reference sequence). V lost 2 bases to trimming and J lost 7 bases, with 18 bases between them. The CDR3 sequence is CAWSPTGLLGNEQFF. The CDR3 DNA sequence: TGTGCCTGGAGTCCGACGGGACTCCTGGGGAATGAGCAGTTCTTC.

The chain employs TRBV25-1 and TRBJ2-4, with 9 positions matching TRBD1. The CDR3 is 15 amino acids. Trimming took 6 bases from V and 8 from J; bases not matched to a gene: 11. Looked up from germline, CDR1 is MGHDK and CDR2 is SYGVNS. This CDR3 reads CASRLTTGGLDIQYF. In nucleotides, the CDR3 is TGTGCCAGCAGATTAACGACAGGGGGGTTGGACATTCAGTACTTC. The variable domain in full, with the rest retrieved from reference TRBV25-1 and TRBJ2-4, is EADIYQTPRYLVIGTGKKITLECSQTMGHDKMYWYQQDPGMELHLIHYSYGVNSTEKGDLSSESTVSRIRTEHFPLTLESARPSHTSQYLCASRLTTGGLDIQYFGAGTRLSVL.

The CDR3 sequence: CASSDSSGASEQYF. The DNA of the CDR3 is TGTGCCAGCAGTGATTCTAGCGGGGCCAGCGAGCAGTACTTC. The chain couples TRBV6-1 to TRBJ2-7, with 9 bases that match TRBD2. Germline CDR1 is MNHNS and CDR2 is SASEGT. The junction had 6 bases not matched to a gene; V was cut back by 3 bases and J by 6 bases. This CDR3 region has 14 residues.

There are a few counts of this clone. The chain joins TRBV30 to TRBJ1-1, with D possibly TRBD1 on 5 matching bases. Between the trimmed V and J ends, which lost 3 bases and 6 bases, there was a span of 14 bases. This CDR3 comprises 13 residues. In germline, CDR1 is GTSNPN, CDR2 SVGIG (reference sequence). CDR3 bases: TGTGCCTGGAGCAGGGTCAGCGGGGCTGAAGCTTTCTTT. Its translation is CAWSRVSGAEAFF.

J is TRBJ1-4 and V is TRBV9, with TRBD1 matching over 7 bases. Trimming at V came to 4 bases and at J to 12 bases, leaving 12 bases not matched to a gene. Germline-derived CDR1 and CDR2 are SGDLS and YYNGEE. The CDR3 is 14 amino acids. CDR3 region: CASSPDRPGRELFF. CDR3 nucleotides: TGTGCCAGCAGCCCGGACAGGCCGGGTCGTGAACTGTTTTTT.

This clone was picked up one time. The DNA for the CDR3 is TGTGCCAGCAGTCCGTCGTGGGGACAGGGTCTGGAGCAGTACTTC. Protein sequence: CASSPSWGQGLEQYF. J is TRBJ2-7 and V is TRBV6-1; TRBD1 agrees at 9 bases. The V gene's germline CDR1 is MNHNS and CDR2 SASEGT. This CDR3 is 15 amino acids long. V lost 5 bases and J lost 7; bases outside the gene matches: 12.